This T cell receptor beta chain appears in the sequencing data of a study of blood T cell repertoires in COVID-19. Looking at the study overall: Some COVID-19 samples were acute and others convalescent; all came from the United States, Italy and Spain. The analysed material was cDNA or gDNA that came from T cells, B-cell-depleted T cells, or PBMCs.

Under the authors' procedure: By means of reference gene primer amplification, nucleated cell counts were estimated. The method was immunoSEQ multiplex PCR; TCRdb's version includes in-frame clones alone and lacks a portion of them. V and J calls and clone size are copied from that table; D and trimming were computed from the DNA. The table lists hundreds of thousands of clones, 70% to 90% of them singletons. Sample: peripheral blood. The origin of this receptor is a woman aged 45-60 years who had recovered from COVID-19.

The CDR3 DNA follows: TGCGCCAGCAGCCAAGACGCAGCGGGAGGGGGGGATACGCAGTATTTT. Encoded protein: CASSQDAAGGGDTQYF. The chain has TRBV4-1 and TRBJ2-3; 10 nucleotides align to TRBD2. Germline V CDR1 and CDR2: MGHRA, YSYEKL. The CDR3 totals 16 residues. Losses at the gene ends were 0 bases for V and 6 bases for J; bases not matched to a gene: 6.